The 30 T cell receptor beta chains listed next were all sequenced from one sample in a study of radiation and T cells in renal cell carcinoma (dated by TCRdb to 2020 to 2021). Library creation used the immunoSEQ multiplex PCR assay. Held by TCRdb, this immuneACCESS table contains in-frame sequences only and omits some clones. Under half of the omission traces to an unresolved V gene where checked; the cause of the rest is unknown. The sample has about 130,000 clones on record, around 81% of them singletons. The ten top clones hold roughly 6.2% of the sample. Interpreted using the paper, the time point label stands for: blood 2 weeks post-SBRT. Read against the paper, the sample's treatment or condition label means: 15 Gy SBRT to primary tumor, nephrectomy 4 weeks later. The material was blood, obtained from a patient whose treatment included radiotherapy and nephrectomy. The source of these receptors is a man in his forties or fifties with renal cell carcinoma.

This chain links TRBV4-3 with TRBJ1-2, with no clear D. CDR1 is LGHNA and CDR2 is YSLEER in the germline V gene. The ends were cut back, 4 bases at V and 3 bases at J, with 15 bases in the middle. CDR3 length equals 15 residues. The DNA of the CDR3 is TGCGCCAGCAGCCCGATAATATCAGATTACTATGGCTACACCTTC. This sequence encodes CASSPIISDYYGYTF.

This clone was recorded a few times. The V gene is TRBV5-4, the J gene TRBJ1-6; tentatively, D is TRBD1 (6 bases). This CDR3 is 13 amino acids long. V was trimmed by 4 bases and J by 8 bases, leaving 10 bases between them. Germline CDR1 reads SGHNT; CDR2 reads YYREEE (reference sequence). The CDR3 coding sequence is TGTGCCAGCAGCGTGGACAGCCATTCACCCCTCCACTTT. Translated, it gives CASSVDSHSPLHF.

This chain connects TRBV4-3 to TRBJ1-2; D is uncertain. This CDR3 spans 16 amino acids. Per germline, CDR1 LGHNA and CDR2 YSLEER. V shed 0 bases and J shed 0 bases, with 11 bases lying between them. The CDR3 nucleotides read TGCGCCAGCAGCCAAGATGCGGCAACCCCTAACTATGGCTACACCTTC. It codes for CASSQDAATPNYGYTF.

The rearrangement joins TRBV18 to TRBJ1-2, with a tentative D call TRBD1 (6 bases). Germline V gene data show CDR1 as KGHSH and CDR2 as LQKENI. This CDR3 is 13 amino acids long. V was clipped by 1 base and J by 6 bases, with 9 bases between them. The CDR3 DNA reads as TGTGCCAGCTCACCACGGCCAGGGGATGGCTACACCTTC. Amino acids: CASSPRPGDGYTF.

The J gene is TRBJ2-5, the V gene TRBV18, with D hard to call. The CDR3 has 13 residues. CDR1 is KGHSH and CDR2 is LQKENI in the germline V gene. Trimming shortened V by 4 bases and J by 2 bases, and 8 bases separated the two germline ends. The CDR3 DNA reads as TGTGCCAGCTCACTCGAGCCACAAGAGACCCAGTACTTC. It specifies CASSLEPQETQYF. The complete variable domain, with remaining parts taken from reference TRBV18 and TRBJ2-5, reads NAGVMQNPRHLVRRRGQEARLRCSPMKGHSHVYWYRQLPEEGLKFMVYLQKENIIDESGMPKERFSAEFPKEGPSILRIQQVVRGDSAAYFCASSLEPQETQYFGPGTRLLVL.

V usage is TRBV7-9 and J usage is TRBJ2-7; D is unresolved. CDR1 SEHNR and CDR2 FQNEAQ come from the germline V gene (reference sequence). The length of the CDR3 is 13 residues. V lost 1 base to trimming and J lost 9 bases, with 13 bases between them. As DNA, the CDR3 is TGTGCCAGCAGCTTAGGGGGTGGTTTAGGGCAGTACTTC. Its translation: CASSLGGGLGQYF.

The genes are TRBV2 and TRBJ1-4; 9 bases map to TRBD1. This CDR3 comprises 14 residues. Per germline, CDR1 SNHLY and CDR2 FYNNEI. The junction had 8 bases not matched to a gene; V was cut back by 5 bases and J by 10 bases. In nucleotides, the CDR3 is TGTGCCAGCAGTCTTGGGACAGGGCTGGGAAAACTGTTTTTT. Encoded protein: CASSLGTGLGKLFF.

The chain couples TRBV7-3 to TRBJ2-6, with D possibly matching TRBD1 (6 bases). CDR1 SGHTA and CDR2 FQGTGA come from the germline V gene. Trimming stripped 3 bases from V and 2 bases from J, with 8 bases between. This CDR3 contains 15 residues. As DNA, the CDR3 is TGTGCCAGCAGCTTTCCAGGGGCTGGGGCCAACGTCCTGACTTTC. Translation: CASSFPGAGANVLTF.

The rearrangement uses TRBV7-2 and TRBJ2-2, with 12 bases aligning to TRBD2. V gave up 2 bases and J gave up 1 base; unmatched junction bases: 2. CDR1 is SGHTA, CDR2 FQGNSA, per germline. This CDR3 contains 17 residues. Here the CDR3 reads CASSLRTSGMNTGELFF. The CDR3 DNA reads as TGTGCCAGCAGCTTAAGGACTAGCGGGATGAACACCGGGGAGCTGTTTTTT.

The DNA for the CDR3 is TGTGCCAGCCGTCGTAAGGGGGCTGACTATGGCTACACCTTC. Translated: CASRRKGADYGYTF. V gene TRBV2 combines with J gene TRBJ1-2; 7 nucleotides match TRBD1. The CDR3 runs to 14 residues. Germline CDR1 SNHLY, CDR2 FYNNEI. V shed 8 bases and J 3 bases; nucleotides not matched to a gene: 9.

This chain joins TRBV5-8 and TRBJ2-5; a weak D match, TRBD2 (6 bases). Germline loops: CDR1 SGHTS, CDR2 YDEGEE. This CDR3 spans 15 amino acids. V lost 4 bases, J lost 0 bases, and 13 bases lay in between. The CDR3 spells CASSPRAGYQETQYF. The DNA for the CDR3 is TGTGCCAGCAGCCCACGGGCGGGGTACCAAGAGACCCAGTACTTC.

This sequence joins TRBV2 and TRBJ1-4, with unresolved D. CDR1 and CDR2 from the germline V gene are SNHLY and FYNNEI. The CDR3 has 16 amino acids. Trimming removed 2 bases at V and 2 bases at J, with 12 bases between. The CDR3 here is CASSELASGTNEKLFF. CDR3 nucleotide sequence: TGTGCCAGCAGTGAATTGGCCAGCGGGACTAATGAAAAACTGTTTTTT.

This clone was detected only once. Here the CDR3 DNA reads TGTGCCAGCAGTTTATCCCTTTCGGTTGGGACCCAGTACTTC. Translating it yields CASSLSLSVGTQYF. J is TRBJ2-5 and V is TRBV27, with D unclear. Germline lookup yields CDR1 MNHEY and CDR2 SMNVEV (reference sequence). The CDR3 runs 14 residues. V lost 0 bases to trimming and J lost 7 bases, with 12 bases between them.

V gene TRBV30 combines with J gene TRBJ2-2, with TRBD1 as a possible D gene (5 bases). CDR3 length: 16 residues. V shed 1 base and J shed 7 bases, with 19 bases lying between them. The V gene's germline CDR1 is GTSNPN and CDR2 SVGIG (reference sequence). This CDR3 reads CAWSEGKGLWGGELFF. CDR3 coding DNA: TGTGCCTGGAGTGAGGGGAAAGGCCTCTGGGGCGGGGAGCTGTTTTTT.

This rearrangement joins TRBV6-5 to TRBJ2-5; the D gene is possibly TRBD1 (6 bases). Trimming removed 6 bases at V and 7 bases at J, with 15 bases between. CDR3 size: 13 residues. Germline-derived CDR1 and CDR2 are MNHEY and SVGAGI. CDR3 in DNA: TGTGCCAGCAGAAACAGGGCCCAGCGGACCCAGTACTTC. Translating it yields CASRNRAQRTQYF.

This clone was detected only once. The V gene is TRBV5-4, the J gene TRBJ1-4; 8 positions agree with TRBD1. The junction had 5 bases not matched to a gene; V was cut back by 1 base and J by 0 bases. Per germline, CDR1 SGHNT and CDR2 YYREEE (reference sequence). The CDR3 length is 17 residues. The CDR3 loop is CASSLLGTGATNEKLFF. CDR3 coding DNA: TGTGCCAGCAGCTTGCTTGGGACAGGTGCAACTAATGAAAAACTGTTTTTT.

The rearrangement links TRBV12-5 to TRBJ2-2; TRBD1 matches at 12 bases. The CDR3 covers 16 residues. The V gene end was trimmed by 6 bases and the J gene end by 4 bases; junction bases not matched to a gene: 6. The germline V gene encodes CDR1 LGHNT and CDR2 FRNRAP. The CDR3 DNA follows: TGTGCTAGTGGACAGGGACAGGGGGCAGGCACCGGGGAGCTGTTTTTT. Translation gives CASGQGQGAGTGELFF.

V gene TRBV6-6 combines with J gene TRBJ1-5; D gene uncertain. Germline loops: CDR1 MNHNY, CDR2 SVGAGI (reference sequence). The V end lost 6 bases, the J end lost 5 bases, and 11 bases lay between the germline ends. This CDR3 is built from 13 residues. The CDR3 loop reads CASSSSLDQPQHF. The CDR3 nucleotides are TGTGCCAGCAGCTCTTCGCTCGATCAGCCCCAGCATTTT.

The chain recombines TRBV18 with TRBJ2-3; possibly TRBD1 for D (5 bases). Per the germline V gene, CDR1 is KGHSH and CDR2 is LQKENI. The CDR3 has 12 amino acids. Trimming shortened V by 1 base and J by 6 bases, and 5 bases separated the two germline ends. The CDR3 DNA sequence: TGTGCCAGCTCACCACAGGGGGATACGCAGTATTTT. It is translated as CASSPQGDTQYF.

The chain joins TRBV7-2 to TRBJ1-2; weak D call: TRBD1 (5 bases). The germline V gene has CDR1 SGHTA and CDR2 FQGNSA. This CDR3 has 17 residues. Trimming pared 3 bases from V and 0 bases from J, leaving 17 bases between. As DNA, the CDR3 is TGTGCCAGCAGCTTTCCAGGGTATGTCGGATCTAACTATGGCTACACCTTC. It translates to CASSFPGYVGSNYGYTF.

This chain links TRBV10-3 with TRBJ2-3, with 12 bases matching TRBD2. Germline V lookup: CDR1 ENHRY, CDR2 SYGVKD. Germline trimming cut 5 bases from V and 3 bases from J; bases unmatched to any gene: 3. This CDR3 spans 15 amino acids. CDR3 in amino acids: CAISLAGGRTDTQYF. The CDR3, as DNA: TGTGCCATCAGTCTAGCGGGGGGGCGGACAGATACGCAGTATTTT.

The chain employs TRBV15 and TRBJ2-7; D ambiguous. CDR3 length: 15 amino acids. V was clipped by 0 bases and J by 3 bases, with 12 bases between them. Germline V gene data show CDR1 as LNHNV and CDR2 as YYDKDF (reference sequence). Here the CDR3 reads CATSRDPGQNYEQYF. CDR3 DNA: TGTGCCACCAGCAGAGATCCCGGGCAGAACTACGAGCAGTACTTC.

This chain joins TRBV9 and TRBJ2-1; no clear D gene. Germline CDR1 is SGDLS and CDR2 is YYNGEE. The CDR3 consists of 15 residues. V gave up 3 bases and J gave up 0 bases, with 10 bases separating them. CDR3 sequence: CASSEGGSSYNEQFF. The CDR3 DNA is TGTGCCAGCAGCGAGGGTGGAAGCTCCTACAATGAGCAGTTCTTC.

The V call is TRBV9, the J call TRBJ2-1; D unresolved. The V end lost 3 bases, the J end lost 0 bases, and 10 bases lay between the germline ends. Germline V lookup: CDR1 SGDLS, CDR2 YYNGEE. This CDR3 is built from 15 residues. CDR3 loop: CASSAASGSYNEQFF. Written as DNA, the CDR3 is TGTGCCAGCAGCGCCGCCTCCGGCTCCTACAATGAGCAGTTCTTC.

The chain combines TRBV7-9 with TRBJ1-6, with 9 bases matching TRBD1. Germline CDR1 SEHNR, CDR2 FQNEAQ (reference sequence). The CDR3 extends over 17 amino acids. V lost 5 bases, J lost 1 base, and 6 bases stayed unmatched. In DNA, the CDR3 is TGTGCCAGCAGCACCGGACAGGGGATATCCTATAATTCACCCCTCCACTTT. As protein: CASSTGQGISYNSPLHF.

The chain joins TRBV7-4 to TRBJ1-1; 8 positions agree with TRBD1. The CDR3 has 16 residues. Germline CDR1 SGHVT, CDR2 SQSDAQ. Trimming cost V 1 base and J 0 bases; bases outside gene matches: 4. CDR3 bases: TGTGCCAGCAGCTTAGTCAGGGGGCTCCTGAACACTGAAGCTTTCTTT. This codes for CASSLVRGLLNTEAFF. The whole variable domain, filled in from reference TRBV7-4 and TRBJ1-1, reads GAGVSQSPRYKVAKRGRDVALRCDSISGHVTLYWYRQTLGQGSEVLTYSQSDAQRDKSGRPSGRFSAERPERSVSTLKIQRTEQGDSAVYLCASSLVRGLLNTEAFFGQGTRLTVV.

This clone was found once. The V call is TRBV7-2, the J call TRBJ2-7; TRBD1 is a possible D gene (5 bases). The V gene lost 4 bases and the J gene lost 0 bases, with 16 bases spanning the gap. CDR1 is SGHTA, CDR2 FQGNSA, per germline. This CDR3 is built from 16 residues. The CDR3 bases are TGTGCCAGCAGCTCACCCCAGGGAAGTGGCTCCTACGAGCAGTACTTC. The encoded protein is CASSSPQGSGSYEQYF. The full variable domain, rest sourced from reference TRBV7-2 and TRBJ2-7, is GAGVSQSPSNKVTEKGKDVELRCDPISGHTALYWYRQSLGQGLEFLIYFQGNSAPDKSGLPSDRFSAERTGGSVSTLTIQRTQQEDSAVYLCASSSPQGSGSYEQYFGPGTRLTVT.

V and J are TRBV5-1 and TRBJ2-2; tentatively, D is TRBD1 (5 bases). CDR1 is SGHRS, CDR2 YFSETQ, per germline. This CDR3 has 14 amino acids. The V end was cut by 5 bases, the J end by 3 bases, with 11 bases between. The CDR3 sequence: CASSPDTYTGELFF. The CDR3 bases are TGCGCCAGCAGTCCGGACACTTACACCGGGGAGCTGTTTTTT.

The chain uses TRBV7-2 and TRBJ1-5; D is undetermined. Trimming pared 4 bases from V and 5 bases from J, leaving 9 bases between. Germline V gene data show CDR1 as SGHTA and CDR2 as FQGNSA. The CDR3 covers 13 residues. In nucleotides, the CDR3 is TGTGCCAGCAGCTCCTTAATTGATCAGCCCCAGCATTTT. Its protein product is CASSSLIDQPQHF.

This chain links TRBV9 with TRBJ2-5, with D possibly matching TRBD1 (6 bases). Germline V gives CDR1 SGDLS, CDR2 YYNGEE. The CDR3 has 13 residues. V dropped 4 bases and J dropped 0 bases, with 7 bases sitting between them. The CDR3 DNA reads TGTGCCAGCAGCACAGGGTACCAAGAGACCCAGTACTTC. Translated: CASSTGYQETQYF.